A single sample is the source of the 24 T cell receptor beta chains below, sequenced in a study of blood T cell repertoires in COVID-19. Sequenced by immunoSEQ multiplex PCR; TCRdb stores in-frame clones only, minus some. In the table there are 97,000 or so clones, about 86% of which are singletons. The sequenced material came from peripheral blood. All receptors derive from a man aged 55 to 70 with acute or convalescent COVID-19.

The chain is built from TRBV27 and TRBJ1-4, with D maybe TRBD1 (6 bases). Germline V gene lookup returns CDR1 MNHEY and CDR2 SMNVEV (reference sequence). There are 21 residues in the CDR3. The V gene lost 5 bases and the J gene lost 0 bases, with 28 bases spanning the gap. CDR3 bases: TGTGCCAGCAGTCATTCCGGGACACAAATATTTCAATCTACAACTAATGAAAAACTGTTTTTT. Protein sequence: CASSHSGTQIFQSTTNEKLFF.

For this clone: In the same sample, other DNA sequences code for this CDR3. The chain has TRBV7-9 and TRBJ1-2; perhaps TRBD1 as D (5 bases). The CDR3 is 15 amino acids. Trimming shortened V by 0 bases and J by 4 bases, and 12 bases separated the two germline ends. CDR1 and CDR2 (germline): SEHNR, FQNEAQ (reference sequence). The CDR3 is CASSLALGQGYGYTF. The DNA for the CDR3 is TGTGCCAGCAGCTTAGCCTTAGGGCAGGGCTATGGCTACACCTTC.

The genes are TRBV18 and TRBJ1-1; no clear D. Trimming took off 2 bases at V and 8 bases at J, with 12 bases between the two ends. This CDR3 spans 13 amino acids. The germline CDR1 and CDR2 sequences are KGHSH and LQKENI. The CDR3 reads CASSPKLIEEAFF. CDR3 coding DNA: TGTGCCAGCTCACCAAAATTGATCGAGGAAGCTTTCTTT.

This clone was recorded only once. The rearrangement uses TRBV5-1 and TRBJ2-2; 7 positions match TRBD2. The CDR3 is 15 amino acids. Unmatched junction bases numbered 5, after V lost 6 bases and J lost 0 bases. Germline CDR1 is SGHRS and CDR2 is YFSETQ. The CDR3 reads CASTLGGTNTGELFF. Written as DNA, the CDR3 is TGCGCCAGCACCCTGGGGGGGACGAACACCGGGGAGCTGTTTTTT.

The V call is TRBV5-4, the J call TRBJ2-5, with a possible D match to TRBD1 (5 bases). The CDR3 loop spans 15 amino acids. The V gene lost 2 bases and the J gene lost 5 bases, with 16 bases spanning the gap. Germline CDR1 SGHNT, CDR2 YYREEE (reference sequence). CDR3 coding DNA: TGTGCCAGCAGCTTATCCATCGTAAGGGGCGAGACCCAGTACTTC. Its translation: CASSLSIVRGETQYF. Using reference TRBV5-4 and TRBJ2-5 for the parts outside the CDR3, the full variable domain is ETGVTQSPTHLIKTRGQQVTLRCSSQSGHNTVSWYQQALGQGPQFIFQYYREEENGRGNFPPRFSGLQFPNYSSELNVNALELDDSALYLCASSLSIVRGETQYFGPGTRLLVL.

This clone turned up a few times. The chain couples TRBV19 to TRBJ1-2; unclear D gene. The CDR3 spans 13 residues. The germline gives CDR1 LNHDA, CDR2 SQIVND (reference sequence). V lost 6 bases, J lost 0 bases, and 8 bases lay in between. The CDR3 protein is CASRIQSNYGYTF. Here the CDR3 DNA reads TGTGCCAGTAGAATACAGTCTAACTATGGCTACACCTTC.

The rearrangement uses TRBV10-2 and TRBJ1-2; TRBD1 is a possible D gene (6 bases). The germline V and J ends were trimmed by 6 bases and 5 bases, with 10 bases remaining between them. The CDR3 spans 12 residues. CDR1 and CDR2 (germline): WSHSY, SAAADI. The CDR3 nucleotides are TGCGCCAGCAGCGGAGGACAGTATGGCTACACCTTC. It codes for CASSGGQYGYTF.

The rearrangement links TRBV10-2 to TRBJ2-3, with D possibly TRBD2 on 7 matching bases. CDR3 length: 17 residues. V lost 3 bases to trimming and J lost 6 bases, with 22 bases between them. CDR1 is WSHSY and CDR2 is SAAADI in the germline V gene. CDR3 region: CASSDIGRGGLSDTQYF. CDR3 coding DNA: TGCGCCAGCAGTGATATTGGGAGGGGGGGGCTGTCGGATACGCAGTATTTT.

The V gene is TRBV15, the J gene TRBJ1-4; 10 bases are a match to TRBD1. The J segment lost 5 bases and the V segment lost 2 bases, leaving 2 bases of the junction unmatched. CDR3 length: 15 residues. Germline values: CDR1 LNHNV, CDR2 YYDKDF (reference sequence). CDR3 protein: CATSRPGQGNEKLFF. The CDR3 DNA sequence: TGTGCCACCAGCAGACCGGGACAGGGGAATGAAAAACTGTTTTTT. Drawing the rest from reference TRBV15 and TRBJ1-4, the complete variable domain is DAMVIQNPRYQVTQFGKPVTLSCSQTLNHNVMYWYQQKSSQAPKLLFHYYDKDFNNEADTPDNFQSRRPNTSFCFLDIRSPGLGDTAMYLCATSRPGQGNEKLFFGSGTQLSVL.

The chain couples TRBV30 to TRBJ2-1; possibly TRBD2 for D (6 bases). Deletions cut 3 bases from V and 0 bases from J, with 9 bases between. Germline values: CDR1 GTSNPN, CDR2 SVGIG (reference sequence). The CDR3 has 14 amino acids. Written as DNA, the CDR3 is TGTGCCTGGAGCGCGGGGAGCTCCTACAATGAGCAGTTCTTC. This codes for CAWSAGSSYNEQFF.

The CDR3 DNA reads TGTGCCAGGCGAAAGGCGGGAGGCTACGAGCAGTACGTC. It is translated as CARRKAGGYEQYV. The chain employs TRBV21-1 and TRBJ2-7; the table's D call, TRBD2, has no DNA check behind it. TRBV21-1 is annotated as a pseudogene. The CDR3 spans 13 residues.

The rearrangement joins TRBV19 to TRBJ1-6; D gene uncertain. The CDR3 is 15 residues long. The V end lost 1 base, the J end lost 8 bases, and 12 bases lay between the germline ends. The germline CDR1 and CDR2 sequences are LNHDA and SQIVND (reference sequence). The DNA of the CDR3 is TGTGCCAGTAGTATAGGCCAATCCCAGGATTCACCCCTCCACTTT. Protein product: CASSIGQSQDSPLHF.

The V call is TRBV21-1, the J call TRBJ1-3. TRBV21-1 is marked as a pseudogene. This CDR3 is 9 amino acids long. CDR3 nucleotides: TGTGCCAGATTATACACCATATATTTT. It translates to CARLYTIYF.

The rearrangement links TRBV27 to TRBJ2-1, with 7 bases matching TRBD1. CDR1 is MNHEY, CDR2 SMNVEV, per germline (reference sequence). Unmatched junction bases numbered 16, after V lost 9 bases and J lost 8 bases. The CDR3 totals 15 residues. The CDR3: CARGTPGQSLHEQFF. The CDR3, as DNA: TGTGCCAGGGGGACGCCGGGACAGTCTTTGCATGAGCAGTTCTTC.

The rearrangement links TRBV6-2 or TRBV6-3 to TRBJ1-2; TRBD1 is a possible D gene (5 bases). The CDR3 is 14 residues long. V lost 2 bases, J lost 7 bases, and 14 bases lay in between. Looked up from germline, CDR1 is MNHEY and CDR2 is SVGEGT. CDR3 nucleotide sequence: TGTGCCAGCAGTTACCAGACTTGGAGGGGTGGCTACACCTTC. As protein: CASSYQTWRGGYTF.

The chain employs TRBV9 and TRBJ2-1; no clear D. Per germline, CDR1 SGDLS and CDR2 YYNGEE. This CDR3 is 15 amino acids long. The V and J ends lost 0 bases and 0 bases respectively, with 7 bases between them. For the CDR3, the DNA is TGTGCCAGCAGCGTAGATGCTAGCTCCTACAATGAGCAGTTCTTC. It encodes CASSVDASSYNEQFF. Combining the CDR3 with reference TRBV9 and TRBJ2-1 gives the whole variable domain DSGVTQTPKHLITATGQRVTLRCSPRSGDLSVYWYQQSLDQGLQFLIQYYNGEERAKGNILERFSAQQFPDLHSELNLSSLELGDSALYFCASSVDASSYNEQFFGPGTRLTVL.

The chain employs TRBV11-2 and TRBJ2-5, with 9 bases that match TRBD2. The CDR3 consists of 15 residues. Germline lookup yields CDR1 SGHAT and CDR2 FQNNGV. V was pared by 5 bases and J by 1 base, with 5 bases of the junction left unmatched. CDR3: CASSHSGGLQETQYF. For the CDR3, the DNA is TGTGCCAGCAGCCATAGCGGGGGCCTCCAAGAGACCCAGTACTTC. The variable domain in full, completed from reference TRBV11-2 and TRBJ2-5, reads EAGVAQSPRYKIIEKRQSVAFWCNPISGHATLYWYQQILGQGPKLLIQFQNNGVVDDSQLPKDRFSAERLKGVDSTLKIQPAKLEDSAVYLCASSHSGGLQETQYFGPGTRLLVL.

The chain employs TRBV11-3 and TRBJ1-1; D is undetermined. CDR3 length equals 15 residues. V was pared by 5 bases and J by 1 base, with 14 bases between. CDR1 is SGHNT and CDR2 is YENEEA in the germline V gene. The CDR3 here is CASSNPPGQNTEAFF. CDR3 bases: TGTGCCAGCAGCAATCCTCCGGGTCAGAACACTGAAGCTTTCTTT.

This CDR3 reads CASSSLPDRGGGYTF. DNA for the CDR3: TGTGCCAGCAGTTCCCTTCCCGACAGGGGAGGAGGCTACACCTTC. The J gene is TRBJ1-2, the V gene TRBV27; 8 nucleotides align to TRBD1. CDR3 length: 15 residues. Germline trimming cut 4 bases from V and 8 bases from J; bases unmatched to any gene: 12. Germline V gene lookup returns CDR1 MNHEY and CDR2 SMNVEV (reference sequence).

V gene TRBV12-5 combines with J gene TRBJ2-7, with D tentatively TRBD1 (5 bases). The CDR3 runs to 14 residues. The V gene lost 1 base and the J gene lost 5 bases, with 12 bases spanning the gap. The germline V gene encodes CDR1 LGHNT and CDR2 FRNRAP. CDR3 coding DNA: TGTGCTAGTGGTTTGGAGGCCAGGGTGAACGAGCAGTACTTC. This gives the protein CASGLEARVNEQYF.

The V gene is TRBV3-1 (or the pseudogene TRBV3-2), the J gene TRBJ2-7, with 8 bases that match TRBD1. Trimming cost V 1 base and J 11 bases; bases outside gene matches: 7. This CDR3 spans 13 amino acids. Germline V gene data show CDR1 as LGHDT and CDR2 as YNNKEL (reference sequence). CDR3: CASSQVTTGQEYF. CDR3 bases: TGTGCCAGCAGCCAAGTCACGACGGGACAGGAGTACTTC.

The chain employs TRBV5-1 and TRBJ1-6; D may be TRBD1 (6 bases). The CDR3 runs to 16 residues. Trimming removed 6 bases from V and 3 bases from J, with 16 bases in between. Germline CDR1 and CDR2: SGHRS and YFSETQ. In DNA form, the CDR3 reads TGCGCCAGCACCTCCGGGGGGGACAACTATAATTCACCCCTCCACTTT. Translating gives CASTSGGDNYNSPLHF.

The chain couples TRBV27 to TRBJ1-3; D remains ambiguous. The germline V gene has CDR1 MNHEY and CDR2 SMNVEV (reference sequence). The CDR3 spans 13 residues. V lost 6 bases and J lost 1, with 7 bases in between. The CDR3 DNA is TGTGCCAGCAGGGGAGGATCTGGAAACACCATATATTTT. This encodes CASRGGSGNTIYF.

The chain couples TRBV5-6 to TRBJ1-2; maybe TRBD1 (6 bases). V was pared by 6 bases and J by 1 base, with 16 bases between. Germline V gives CDR1 SGHDT, CDR2 YYEEEE. CDR3 size: 15 residues. For the CDR3, the DNA is TGTGCCAGCACCCGGACAGAGGACCTTAACTATGGCTACACCTTC. Translating it yields CASTRTEDLNYGYTF.